This T cell receptor beta chain was observed in a study of blood T cell repertoires in COVID-19. Study as a whole: Some COVID-19 samples were acute and others convalescent; all came from the United States, Italy and Spain.

Original processing methods: Quantification of nucleated cells was approximated via reference gene primer amplification. TCRdb's copy holds only in-frame clones and misses some; the assay was immunoSEQ multiplex PCR. V and J calls plus clone size are reproduced from that table; the DNA served to infer D and trimming. This repertoire shows some 200,000 clones, about 86% found once; its top ten account for roughly 3%. This CDR3 comprises 15 residues. Germline loops: CDR1 MDHEN, CDR2 SYDVKM. Trimming pared 5 bases from V and 7 bases from J, leaving 18 bases between. The rearrangement links TRBV28 to TRBJ2-1, with a possible D match to TRBD2 (6 bases). Sequenced: peripheral blood. The TCR originated in a woman aged 30 to 39 who had recovered from COVID-19. CDR3 bases: TGTGCCAGCAGTCCTCAAGGCGGGATAGGGAATGAGCAGTTCTTC. Translating gives CASSPQGGIGNEQFF.